This T cell receptor (beta chain) was documented in a study of neurological immune-mediated disorders. The CDR3 contains 14 residues. V dropped 6 bases and J dropped 4 bases, with 12 bases sitting between them. The cDNA came from 5'RACE, which used 10-nucleotide random UMIs. MiXCR, run by TCRdb on the 5' RACE reads, gives a single entry per CDR3 protein. The table has some 50,000 distinct CDR3 sequences, around 14% seen once. General study points: Across subjects, no CDR3 amino acid sequence appeared in expanded clones of more than one subject, a finding that suggested private repertoires in all groups. It was HTLV-1-associated myelopathy that showed the most TCR clonal expansion, while multiple sclerosis showed the least, falling below healthy controls.

The time point was: longitudinal time-point 2. Many counts were recorded for this clonotype. The antigen remains undetermined. The chain joins TRBV12-3 or TRBV12-4 to TRBJ2-2; D possibly matches TRBD1 or TRBD2 (5 bases each). Sequenced material: PBMCs. The receptor comes from a male donor with HTLV-1-associated myelopathy (HAM/TSP). CDR3 sequence reads: CASRMGPPTGELFF. CDR3 nucleotides: TGTGCCAGCAGAATGGGACCGCCCACCGGGGAGCTGTTTTTT.